The present entry profiles one T cell receptor (beta chain) with its context. Per the authors' pipeline: For nucleated cells, counts were estimated from reference gene primer amplification. Measured with immunoSEQ multiplex PCR; TCRdb has only the in-frame clones, and not every one. The V and J calls and the clone size are those of that table, but D and trimming were determined from the DNA. The repertoire consists of roughly 100,000 clones, with about nine tenths occurring once and the leading ten covering 5.2%. This sample was included in a study of blood T cell repertoires in COVID-19. Background on the study: The analysed material was cDNA or gDNA that came from T cells, B-cell-depleted T cells, or PBMCs.

The J segment lost 5 bases and the V segment lost 6 bases, leaving 7 bases of the junction unmatched. This CDR3 is built from 16 residues. CDR1 and CDR2 (germline): SNHLY, FYNNEI. The sequencing input was peripheral blood. The chain uses TRBV2 and TRBJ2-5; 15 nucleotides match TRBD2. The sequence was obtained from a woman between 45 and 65 years old with COVID-19, enrolled during active disease. Here the CDR3 DNA reads TGTGCCAGCAGAGGGACTAGCGGGGGGAGTCTGGAGACCCAGTACTTC. This codes for CASRGTSGGSLETQYF.